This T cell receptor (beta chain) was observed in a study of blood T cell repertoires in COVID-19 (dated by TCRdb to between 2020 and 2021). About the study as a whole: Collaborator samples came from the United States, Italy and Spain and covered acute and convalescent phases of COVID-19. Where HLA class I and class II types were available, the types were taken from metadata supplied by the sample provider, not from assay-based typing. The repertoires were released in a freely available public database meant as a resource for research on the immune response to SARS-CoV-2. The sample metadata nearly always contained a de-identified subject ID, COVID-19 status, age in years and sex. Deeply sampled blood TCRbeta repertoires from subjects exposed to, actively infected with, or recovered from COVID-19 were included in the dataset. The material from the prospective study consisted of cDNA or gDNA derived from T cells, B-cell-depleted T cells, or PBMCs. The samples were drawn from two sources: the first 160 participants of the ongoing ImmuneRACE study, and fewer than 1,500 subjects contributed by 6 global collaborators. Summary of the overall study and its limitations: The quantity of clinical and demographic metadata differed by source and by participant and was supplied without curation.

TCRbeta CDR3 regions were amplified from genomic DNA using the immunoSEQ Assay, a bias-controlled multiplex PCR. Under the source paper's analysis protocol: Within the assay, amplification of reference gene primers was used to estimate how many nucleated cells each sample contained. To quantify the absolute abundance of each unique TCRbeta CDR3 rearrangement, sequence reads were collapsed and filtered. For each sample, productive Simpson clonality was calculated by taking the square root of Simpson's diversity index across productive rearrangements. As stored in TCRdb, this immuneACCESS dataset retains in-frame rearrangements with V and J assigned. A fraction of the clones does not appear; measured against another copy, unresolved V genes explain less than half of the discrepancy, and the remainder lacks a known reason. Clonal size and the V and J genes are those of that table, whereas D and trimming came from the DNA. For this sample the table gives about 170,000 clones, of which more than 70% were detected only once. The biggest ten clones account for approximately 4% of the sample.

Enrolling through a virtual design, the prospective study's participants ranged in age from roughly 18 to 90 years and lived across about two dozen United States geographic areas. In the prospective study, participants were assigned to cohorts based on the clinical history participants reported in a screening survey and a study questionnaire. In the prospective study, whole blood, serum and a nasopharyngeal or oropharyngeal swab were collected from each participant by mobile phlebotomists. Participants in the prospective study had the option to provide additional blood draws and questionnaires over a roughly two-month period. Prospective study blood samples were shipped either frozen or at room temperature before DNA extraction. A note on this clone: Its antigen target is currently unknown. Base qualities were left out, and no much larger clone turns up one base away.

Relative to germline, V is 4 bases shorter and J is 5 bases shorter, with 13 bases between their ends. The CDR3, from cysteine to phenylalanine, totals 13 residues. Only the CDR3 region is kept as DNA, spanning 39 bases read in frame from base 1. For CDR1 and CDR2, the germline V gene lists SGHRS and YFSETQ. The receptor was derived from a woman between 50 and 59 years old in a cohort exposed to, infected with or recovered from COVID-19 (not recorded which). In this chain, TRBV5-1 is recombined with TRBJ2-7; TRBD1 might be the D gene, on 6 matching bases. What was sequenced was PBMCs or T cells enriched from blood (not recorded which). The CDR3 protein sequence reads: CASSLQGSHEQYF. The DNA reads TGCGCCAGCAGCCTGCAGGGGTCCCACGAGCAGTACTTC.